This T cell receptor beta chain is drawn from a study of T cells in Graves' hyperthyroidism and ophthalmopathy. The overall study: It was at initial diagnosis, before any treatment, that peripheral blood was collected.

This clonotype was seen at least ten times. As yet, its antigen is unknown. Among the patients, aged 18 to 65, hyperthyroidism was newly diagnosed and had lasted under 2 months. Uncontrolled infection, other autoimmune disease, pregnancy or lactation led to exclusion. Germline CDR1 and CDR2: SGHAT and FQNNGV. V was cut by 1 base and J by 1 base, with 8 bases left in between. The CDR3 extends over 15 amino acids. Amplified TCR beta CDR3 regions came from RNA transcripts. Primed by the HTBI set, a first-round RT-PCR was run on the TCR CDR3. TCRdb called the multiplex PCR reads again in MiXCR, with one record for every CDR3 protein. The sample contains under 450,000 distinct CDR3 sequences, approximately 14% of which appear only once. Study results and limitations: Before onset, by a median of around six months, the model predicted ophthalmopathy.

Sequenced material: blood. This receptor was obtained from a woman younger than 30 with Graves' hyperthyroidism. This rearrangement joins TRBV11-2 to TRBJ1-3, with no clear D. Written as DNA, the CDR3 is TGTGCCAGCAGCTTAGCATCCGGGTCTGGAAACACCATATATTTT. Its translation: CASSLASGSGNTIYF.